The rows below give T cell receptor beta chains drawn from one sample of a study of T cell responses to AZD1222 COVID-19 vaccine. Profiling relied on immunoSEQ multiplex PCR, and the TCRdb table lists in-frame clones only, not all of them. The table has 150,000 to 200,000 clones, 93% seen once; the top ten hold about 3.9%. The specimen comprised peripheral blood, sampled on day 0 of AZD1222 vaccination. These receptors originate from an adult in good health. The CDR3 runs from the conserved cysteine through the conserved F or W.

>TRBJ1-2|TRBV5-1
CASSLAVGFGDTSNYGYTF
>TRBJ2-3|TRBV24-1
CATSDAGTGGEDTQYF
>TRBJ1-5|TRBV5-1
CASSLYFRGEAQPQHF
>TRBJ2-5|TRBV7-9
CASSELIETQYF
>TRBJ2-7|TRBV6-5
CASSYDSSYEQYF
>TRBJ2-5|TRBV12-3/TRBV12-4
CASRSGEGETQYF
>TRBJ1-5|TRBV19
CASRAGDRSNQPQHF
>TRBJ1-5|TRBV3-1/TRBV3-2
CASSFFHGQPQHF
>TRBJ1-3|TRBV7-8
CASSGWTGSGNTIYF
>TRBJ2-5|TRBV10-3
CAISGRAIQETQYF
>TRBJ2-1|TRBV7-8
CASNWGNEQFF
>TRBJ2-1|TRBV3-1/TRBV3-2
CASELSGRAIDEQFF
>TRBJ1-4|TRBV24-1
CARNQGRGYNEKLFF
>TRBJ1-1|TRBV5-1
CASSLWDTEAFF
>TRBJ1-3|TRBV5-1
CASSLMYELGNTIYF
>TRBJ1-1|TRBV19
CASSIDRGVGGTEAFF
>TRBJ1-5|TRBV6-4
CASSAGSNQPQHF
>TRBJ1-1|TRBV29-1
CSVRGSSVTEAFF
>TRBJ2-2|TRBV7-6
CASSSPTGRGPTGELFF
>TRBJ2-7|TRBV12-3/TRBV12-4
CASSASYEQYF
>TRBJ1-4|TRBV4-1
CASSLTVTNEKLFF
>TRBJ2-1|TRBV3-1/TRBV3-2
CASSQERGVYNEQFF